Each of the 32 T cell receptor beta chains below was sequenced from the same sample in a study of shared clonotypes between healthy human individuals. The method was immunoSEQ multiplex PCR; TCRdb's version includes in-frame clones alone and lacks a portion of them. Here the sample spans 850,000 to 1,200,000 clones, about 75% being singletons. The sample comprised memory CD4+ T cells sorted from blood. Subset indicated: CD45RA-negative fraction. The source of these receptors is a man between 18 and 35 years old in good health.

This chain uses TRBV19 with TRBJ2-3; D possibly corresponds to TRBD1 (5 bases). The V and J ends lost 1 base and 2 bases respectively, with 19 bases between them. This CDR3 comprises 18 residues. In germline, CDR1 is LNHDA, CDR2 SQIVND (reference sequence). CDR3 sequence reads: CASSIGLGAGVPTDTQYF. The CDR3 DNA is TGTGCCAGTAGTATAGGTCTTGGGGCAGGAGTCCCCACAGATACGCAGTATTTT.

In the case of this clone: This sample also contains other DNA sequences that code for the same CDR3. V gene TRBV7-2 combines with J gene TRBJ1-4; 7 bases align to TRBD1. This CDR3 contains 15 residues. The ends lost 5 bases at V and 0 bases at J; junction bases unmatched: 3. Germline lookup yields CDR1 SGHTA and CDR2 FQGNSA. The CDR3 region has the DNA TGTGCCAGCAGCCTCAGGGGGTCAACTAATGAAAAACTGTTTTTT. This translates into CASSLRGSTNEKLFF. Full variable domain (remainder filled in from reference TRBV7-2 and TRBJ1-4): GAGVSQSPSNKVTEKGKDVELRCDPISGHTALYWYRQSLGQGLEFLIYFQGNSAPDKSGLPSDRFSAERTGGSVSTLTIQRTQQEDSAVYLCASSLRGSTNEKLFFGSGTQLSVL.

This rearrangement joins TRBV19 to TRBJ1-1, with D uncertain. The CDR3 consists of 14 residues. The V gene lost 4 bases and the J gene lost 1 base, with 10 bases spanning the gap. Germline V gives CDR1 LNHDA, CDR2 SQIVND (reference sequence). The CDR3 protein is CASSTGPGNTEAFF. The CDR3 DNA reads TGTGCCAGTAGTACCGGCCCAGGGAACACTGAAGCTTTCTTT.

The chain carries TRBV5-5 and TRBJ2-3, with D uncertain. The V end was cut by 0 bases, the J end by 6 bases, with 11 bases between. There are 14 residues in the CDR3. CDR1 and CDR2 from the germline V gene are SGHKS and YYEKEE (reference sequence). The CDR3 loop reads CASSLELSVDTQYF. Written as DNA, the CDR3 is TGTGCCAGCAGCTTGGAACTCTCGGTCGATACGCAGTATTTT.

CDR3 sequence (DNA): TGTGCCAGCAGCCTCGTTTTGGGGCAGGTCGCATCCGGGTATGGCTACACCTTC. Translated: CASSLVLGQVASGYGYTF. The chain uses TRBV7-2 and TRBJ1-2, with D perhaps matching TRBD1 (5 bases). The CDR3 is 18 residues long. V lost 5 bases and J lost 5, with 27 bases in between. In germline, CDR1 is SGHTA, CDR2 FQGNSA.

The gene calls are TRBV5-8 and TRBJ1-5; D call uncertain. The length of the CDR3 is 13 residues. V lost 5 bases to trimming and J lost 5 bases, with 11 bases between them. Per the germline V gene, CDR1 is SGHTS and CDR2 is YDEGEE. The CDR3 nucleotides read TGTGCCAGCAGTCGTGCCGGGGATCAGCCCCAGCATTTT. As protein: CASSRAGDQPQHF.

The gene calls are TRBV2 and TRBJ1-1; TRBD1 is a possible D gene (6 bases). This CDR3 has 15 residues. CDR1 and CDR2 (germline): SNHLY, FYNNEI. Trimming shortened V by 3 bases and J by 6 bases, and 17 bases separated the two germline ends. The CDR3 protein is CASSDVGAHRSEAFF. The CDR3 coding sequence is TGTGCCAGCAGTGATGTGGGGGCACATCGCTCTGAAGCTTTCTTT.

The chain joins TRBV15 to TRBJ2-1, with D hard to call. Per the germline V gene, CDR1 is LNHNV and CDR2 is YYDKDF (reference sequence). V dropped 0 bases and J dropped 7 bases, with 4 bases sitting between them. The CDR3 spans 12 residues. The CDR3 here is CATSRDGNEQFF. CDR3 DNA sequence: TGTGCCACCAGCAGAGATGGTAATGAGCAGTTCTTC.

This chain joins TRBV7-2 and TRBJ2-1; 7 bases match TRBD2. CDR1 is SGHTA and CDR2 is FQGNSA in the germline V gene. This CDR3 contains 14 residues. J gave up 9 bases and V 5 bases, and 10 bases lay outside the gene matches. CDR3 DNA: TGTGCCAGCAGCCCGGTGGGAAGCGGGGTTGAGCAGTTCTTC. It yields the protein CASSPVGSGVEQFF.

The chain employs TRBV27 and TRBJ1-6; D remains ambiguous. Per germline, CDR1 MNHEY and CDR2 SMNVEV (reference sequence). V was trimmed by 3 bases and J by 10 bases, leaving 7 bases between them. CDR3 length equals 12 residues. The CDR3 region is CASSFYQSPLHF. CDR3 nucleotide sequence: TGTGCCAGCAGTTTTTATCAGTCACCCCTCCACTTT.

The V and J genes are TRBV19 and TRBJ2-2; 9 bases are shared with TRBD1. This CDR3 has 14 amino acids. With V trimmed by 5 bases and J by 6 bases, 4 bases remained unmatched. The V gene's germline CDR1 is LNHDA and CDR2 SQIVND (reference sequence). Here the CDR3 reads CASSPGTGPGELFF. In DNA form, the CDR3 reads TGTGCCAGTAGTCCCGGGACAGGGCCCGGGGAGCTGTTTTTT.

This clone showed up just a few times. This chain connects TRBV4-2 to TRBJ1-1, with 7 nucleotides matching TRBD1. The CDR3 contains 17 residues. V shed 0 bases and J 5 bases; nucleotides not matched to a gene: 12. Germline CDR1 and CDR2: LGHNA and YNFKEQ. The CDR3 is CASSQEAGSGGRTEAFF. The CDR3 DNA reads as TGTGCCAGCAGCCAAGAGGCGGGGTCAGGGGGTAGAACTGAAGCTTTCTTT.

The rearrangement joins TRBV7-2 to TRBJ1-5, with a tentative D call TRBD1 (5 bases). Trimming shortened V by 4 bases and J by 0 bases, and 7 bases separated the two germline ends. The germline gives CDR1 SGHTA, CDR2 FQGNSA. CDR3 length: 14 residues. CDR3 DNA: TGTGCCAGCAGCTCGGGGGATAGCAATCAGCCCCAGCATTTT. It encodes CASSSGDSNQPQHF.

V and J are TRBV28 and TRBJ1-3; D may be TRBD1 (5 bases). The germline gives CDR1 MDHEN, CDR2 SYDVKM. The CDR3 is 15 amino acids. Trimming took off 0 bases at V and 7 bases at J, with 13 bases between the two ends. In DNA, the CDR3 is TGTGCCAGCAGTTTATGGGGGGGGACTAGGAACACCATATATTTT. It yields the protein CASSLWGGTRNTIYF.

The chain combines TRBV30 with TRBJ1-2; TRBD1 might be the D (6 bases). Looked up from germline, CDR1 is GTSNPN and CDR2 is SVGIG (reference sequence). The CDR3 spans 13 residues. With 3 bases removed from V and 7 bases from J, the gap between germline ends came to 15 bases. The CDR3: CAWSATGVIGYTF. The CDR3 DNA follows: TGTGCCTGGAGCGCGACAGGAGTTATTGGCTACACCTTC.

Details on this clone: The junction departs from germline at one end; a sequencing error may be responsible. This rearrangement joins TRBV11-2 to TRBJ1-2; 10 bases align to TRBD1. The germline V gene has CDR1 SGHAT and CDR2 FQNNGV. This CDR3 has 14 amino acids. CDR3 in amino acids: CASSVDRGLRGYTF. For the CDR3, the DNA is TGTGCCAGCAGCGTAGACAGGGGGCTCCGGGGCTACACCTTC.

This clone appeared a single time. V usage is TRBV7-2 and J usage is TRBJ2-7; tentatively, D is TRBD2 (5 bases). V gave up 4 bases and J gave up 5 bases, with 9 bases separating them. Germline V gene data show CDR1 as SGHTA and CDR2 as FQGNSA. The CDR3 is made up of 12 amino acids. The CDR3 DNA reads TGTGCCAGCAGCTCTACTAGTAACGAGCAGTACTTC. Its protein product is CASSSTSNEQYF.

The chain employs TRBV2 and TRBJ1-1; D might be TRBD1 (5 bases). The germline V gene has CDR1 SNHLY and CDR2 FYNNEI. V lost 4 bases to trimming and J lost 1 base, with 10 bases between them. The CDR3 has 14 residues. DNA of the CDR3: TGTGCCAGCAGTGTGGGGGACCGGAACACTGAAGCTTTCTTT. This sequence encodes CASSVGDRNTEAFF.

The V call is TRBV5-1, the J call TRBJ2-1; possibly TRBD1 or TRBD2 for D (5 bases each). With 4 bases removed from V and 4 bases from J, the gap between germline ends came to 18 bases. Germline lookup yields CDR1 SGHRS and CDR2 YFSETQ. The CDR3 is 16 residues long. The CDR3 loop is CASSMNTGTTYNEQFF. The CDR3 DNA is TGCGCCAGCAGCATGAACACCGGGACCACATACAATGAGCAGTTCTTC.

This clone has a handful of counts. This chain uses TRBV9 with TRBJ2-3, with 13 bases fitting TRBD2. There are 17 residues in the CDR3. The trim removed 3 bases at V and 4 bases at J, leaving 8 bases unmatched. Germline V lookup: CDR1 SGDLS, CDR2 YYNGEE. This chain's CDR3 is CASSAGTSGGVADTQYF. The CDR3 DNA reads as TGTGCCAGCAGCGCCGGCACTAGCGGGGGGGTCGCAGATACGCAGTATTTT.

J is TRBJ2-2 and V is TRBV10-3, with D perhaps matching TRBD1 or TRBD2 (5 bases each). Between the trimmed V and J ends, which lost 4 bases and 4 bases, there was a span of 13 bases. The germline V gene has CDR1 ENHRY and CDR2 SYGVKD. The CDR3 contains 15 residues. CDR3 residues: CAISGGTPGTGELFF. CDR3 nucleotide sequence: TGTGCCATCAGTGGAGGGACCCCGGGCACCGGGGAGCTGTTTTTT.

V gene TRBV5-1 combines with J gene TRBJ2-2, with TRBD2 identical over 8 bases. This CDR3 contains 18 residues. The J segment lost 6 bases and the V segment lost 0 bases, leaving 13 bases of the junction unmatched. Germline CDR1 is SGHRS and CDR2 is YFSETQ. CDR3 sequence: CASSLAGAGGTLSGELFF. The CDR3, as DNA: TGCGCCAGCAGCTTGGCCGGGGCGGGAGGTACCCTGTCCGGGGAGCTGTTTTTT.

This clone was seen more than once but under ten times. The rearrangement joins TRBV18 to TRBJ1-2; 7 bases map to TRBD1. The CDR3 is 13 amino acids. Germline values: CDR1 KGHSH, CDR2 LQKENI. The V and J ends lost 5 bases and 6 bases, in that order; junction bases with no gene match: 6. CDR3 loop: CASSRGQGDGYTF. The CDR3 DNA reads as TGTGCCAGCTCAAGAGGGCAGGGGGATGGCTACACCTTC.

J is TRBJ2-3 and V is TRBV7-9; the match to TRBD2 covers 10 bases. The V and J ends lost 5 bases and 2 bases, in that order; junction bases with no gene match: 7. The CDR3 totals 16 residues. In germline, CDR1 is SEHNR, CDR2 FQNEAQ (reference sequence). The CDR3 loop is CASSPSGRGDTDTQYF. CDR3 sequence (DNA): TGTGCCAGCAGCCCGAGCGGGAGGGGAGACACAGATACGCAGTATTTT.

The chain joins TRBV6-5 to TRBJ2-3; 11 nucleotides line up with TRBD2. The V segment lost 6 bases and the J segment 2 bases; nucleotides outside the gene matches: 4. From germline, CDR1 is MNHEY and CDR2 SVGAGI. This CDR3 has 15 residues. DNA for the CDR3: TGTGCCAGCAGAACTAGCGGGAGTTTCACAGATACGCAGTATTTT. This sequence encodes CASRTSGSFTDTQYF.

This clone was detected only a few times. In the same sample, other DNA sequences code for this CDR3. The chain combines TRBV6-6 with TRBJ2-7; D unresolved. The V end lost 2 bases, the J end lost 3 bases, and 8 bases lay between the germline ends. Germline CDR1 and CDR2: MNHNY and SVGAGI (reference sequence). This CDR3 region has 13 residues. The CDR3 loop reads CASSYRADYEQYF. The CDR3 DNA sequence: TGTGCCAGCAGTTACCGGGCCGACTACGAGCAGTACTTC.

The chain has TRBV5-1 and TRBJ2-7, with unresolved D. With 2 bases removed from V and 3 bases from J, the gap between germline ends came to 12 bases. The CDR3 has 14 residues. Looked up from germline, CDR1 is SGHRS and CDR2 is YFSETQ. This chain's CDR3 is CASSFPTPSYEQYF. CDR3 DNA sequence: TGCGCCAGCAGCTTTCCGACTCCAAGCTACGAGCAGTACTTC.

The V gene is TRBV4-1, the J gene TRBJ2-5, with 16 nucleotides matching TRBD2. In germline, CDR1 is MGHRA, CDR2 YSYEKL. CDR3 length equals 18 residues. Trimming took 3 bases from V and 4 from J; bases not matched to a gene: 8. The CDR3 nucleotides read TGCGCCAGCAGCCACCGTCCGGGACTAGCGGGGGGGGGAGAGACCCAGTACTTC. This codes for CASSHRPGLAGGGETQYF.

The chain uses TRBV9 and TRBJ2-3, with TRBD2 matching 7 bases. The CDR3 covers 16 residues. Per germline, CDR1 SGDLS and CDR2 YYNGEE. Trimming cost V 4 bases and J 2 bases; bases outside gene matches: 10. The CDR3 reads CASSPRSSGNTDTQYF. For the CDR3, the DNA is TGTGCCAGCAGCCCCCGGTCTAGCGGAAACACAGATACGCAGTATTTT. Combining the CDR3 with reference TRBV9 and TRBJ2-3 gives the whole variable domain DSGVTQTPKHLITATGQRVTLRCSPRSGDLSVYWYQQSLDQGLQFLIQYYNGEERAKGNILERFSAQQFPDLHSELNLSSLELGDSALYFCASSPRSSGNTDTQYFGPGTRLTVL.

The chain has TRBV28 and TRBJ1-2, with 9 bases matching TRBD1. Germline trimming cut 4 bases from V and 5 bases from J; bases unmatched to any gene: 11. In germline, CDR1 is MDHEN, CDR2 SYDVKM. This CDR3 is built from 16 residues. The CDR3 protein is CASSSLTGGTLYGYTF. CDR3 nucleotide sequence: TGTGCCAGCAGTTCCTTGACAGGGGGGACTCTATATGGCTACACCTTC.

V gene TRBV19 combines with J gene TRBJ1-1; D unresolved. V lost 3 bases, J lost 0 bases, and 14 bases lay in between. The CDR3 totals 16 residues. From germline, CDR1 is LNHDA and CDR2 SQIVND (reference sequence). CDR3 in DNA: TGTGCCAGTAGTATGGAATGGGAACCCATGAACACTGAAGCTTTCTTT. It is translated as CASSMEWEPMNTEAFF.

The rearrangement uses TRBV21-1 and TRBJ1-1. TRBV21-1 is marked as a pseudogene. CDR3 length equals 15 residues. This chain's CDR3 is CASSGPGEVNTEAFF. The CDR3 DNA reads TGTGCCAGCAGCGGACCCGGGGAGGTGAACACTGAAGCTTTCTTT.